Sequencing of this TCR beta chain was carried out in a study of shared clonotypes between healthy human individuals. TCRdb's copy holds only in-frame clones and misses some; the assay was immunoSEQ multiplex PCR. The table shows fewer than 500,000 clones, with roughly 85% occurring only once. The V end was cut by 2 bases, the J end by 0 bases, with 10 bases between. In germline, CDR1 is MNHEY, CDR2 SVGAGI. The CDR3 contains 15 residues. V is TRBV6-5 and J is TRBJ1-2; D possibly corresponds to TRBD1 (5 bases). The receptor's source is a woman in her thirties or forties in good health. Some clones in this sample may be carry-over from other donors' samples. Material for sequencing was PBMCs. The DNA for the CDR3 is TGTGCCAGCAGTTACGCCGACAGTGCTAACTATGGCTACACCTTC. It specifies CASSYADSANYGYTF.